This paragraph reports one T cell receptor (beta chain). Its antigen is currently not known. Base qualities are not recorded, but no much larger clone differs from it by a single base. For sequencing of the TCRbeta CDR3 region, genomic DNA was extracted from the sorted cells. The immunoSEQ Assay was used to sequence the TCRbeta CDR3 regions. TCRdb carries this immuneACCESS record with in-frame sequences only. Its versions omit some clonotypes, under half of them owing to an unresolved V gene in the studies checked, with the rest unexplained. Here the sample has about 77,000 clones; about 90% occur a single time. The ten most abundant clones make up approximately 2.4% of the sample. From its cysteine to its phenylalanine, the CDR3 spans 13 amino acids. CDR3 DNA only is kept here, 39 bases in frame from base 1. The germline V gene supplies CDR1 MNHEY and CDR2 SVGAGI. Trimming takes 6 bases from V and 4 bases from J, and the germline ends sit 9 bases apart.

These data belong to a study of OX40 agonist ivuxolimab in advanced cancers. With regard to the full study: Ivuxolimab was a fully human IgG2 agonistic monoclonal antibody targeting the costimulatory receptor OX40 (CD134). Intravenous ivuxolimab was administered to patients every 2 weeks at six dose levels: 0.01, 0.1, 0.3, 1.5, 3 and 10 mg/kg. Of the roughly 51 patients in dose escalation, some 20 had hepatocellular carcinoma, some 15 had melanoma, 9 had renal cell carcinoma and 9 had head and neck cancer. In the dose-escalation cohort, around four fifths of patients were male, and the mean age was about 55 years, with a range of roughly 23 to 85. The monotherapy dose-escalation portion (N of about 57 patients) of the phase I ivuxolimab trial is reported in the paper. Peripheral TCRbeta sequencing aimed to test whether ivuxolimab altered TCR sequence diversity and caused clonal T-cell expansion. Prior anti-PD-1, anti-PD-L1 or anti-CTLA-4 therapy was permitted, and roughly two fifths of dose-escalation patients had received checkpoint inhibitors. Three dose-escalation patients achieved partial responses, one with hepatocellular carcinoma and two with cutaneous melanoma. The research as a whole found: After ivuxolimab, more expanded clones were found on average in CD8+ T cells than in CD4+ T cells. At doses of 0.1 to 3.0 mg/kg, clonal expansion of both CD4+ and CD8+ blood T cells was observed from baseline to week 6. Low levels of normalized T-cell clonal expansion were also shown by some nonresponding patients. Antigen specificity was not determined for the clonally expanded peripheral T cells. In the 0.1-3.0 mg/kg groups, partial responders had among the lowest normalized peripheral clonal expansion, particularly in CD8+ T cells.

The trial excluded patients who had a history of autoimmune disease or were on systemic immunosuppression. Peripheral blood for TCR sequencing was collected from all dose cohorts at baseline, on cycle 4 day 1, and on cycle 7 day 1. The samples were drawn from a first-in-human, open-label, multicenter phase I dose-escalation trial of ivuxolimab. Adults with locally advanced or metastatic melanoma, renal cell carcinoma, hepatocellular carcinoma or head and neck squamous cell carcinoma were enrolled in the trial. CD4+ and CD8+ T cells were sorted separately from peripheral blood before TCR sequencing.

The clonotype originates from an adult with an advanced solid tumor such as melanoma, head and neck, liver or kidney cancer. Recombination joined TRBV6-5 with TRBJ2-2; confidence is insufficient to name the D gene. Sequences were derived from CD4+ or CD8+ T cells sorted from blood, sampled in a trial of the OX40 agonist ivuxolimab. At the DNA level, the sequence is TGTGCCAGCAGAGAACCTGGCACCGGGGAGCTGTTTTTT. Its protein reads: CASREPGTGELFF.